This T cell receptor beta chain stems from a study of regulatory T cells in long-lasting Graves disease. Trimming pared 6 bases from V and 2 bases from J, leaving 11 bases between. Per germline, CDR1 DFQATT and CDR2 SNEGSKA (reference sequence). The CDR3 sequence is 13 residues long. Relying on iRepertoire HTBI primers and Arm-PCR of CDR3 regions, the team built TCR beta libraries. Per the original data handling: From all samples, identification returned 14 TRBJ and 60 or so TRBV segments. One entry per CDR3 protein, called by TCRdb with MiXCR from the multiplex PCR reads. TCRdb's processing, not the study's, gives the V and J calls here. The sample holds under 500,000 distinct CDR3 sequences, about a sixth seen once. This clonotype has at least ten counts. Time point reported: newly diagnosed GD, antithyroid drugs for less than 3 months. The TCR library was made from RNA extracted from PBMCs. This sample was also put to use in a study of T cells in Graves' hyperthyroidism and ophthalmopathy. Turning to that study: Patients aged 18 to 65 had newly diagnosed hyperthyroidism that had lasted under 2 months. Clonotypes that were expanded in thyroid above 0.001 mostly appeared in blood too.

The source material was peripheral blood mononuclear cells (PBMCs), sampled at new diagnosis, from a patient treated with antithyroid drugs. This rearrangement joins TRBV20-1 to TRBJ1-3; D remains unclear. The sequence was collected from a woman aged 30 to 39 with Graves disease. DNA for the CDR3: TGCAGTGCCCTACGGGGAGCTGGAAACACCATATATTTT. It codes for CSALRGAGNTIYF.